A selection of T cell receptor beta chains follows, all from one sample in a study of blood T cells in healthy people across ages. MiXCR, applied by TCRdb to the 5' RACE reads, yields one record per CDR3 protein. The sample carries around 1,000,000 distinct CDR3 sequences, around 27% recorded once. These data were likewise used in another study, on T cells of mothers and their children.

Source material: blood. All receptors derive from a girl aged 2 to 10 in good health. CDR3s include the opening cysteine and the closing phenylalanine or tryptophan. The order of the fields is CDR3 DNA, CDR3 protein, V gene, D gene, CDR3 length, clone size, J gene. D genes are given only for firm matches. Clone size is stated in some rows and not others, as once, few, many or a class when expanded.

TGTGCCAGCAGCTTTCCCACGACAGGAGACCAAGAGACCCAGTACTTC	CASSFPTTGDQETQYF	TRBV11-2	NA	16	few	TRBJ2-5
TGTGCCAGCAGCCAGACAGGGTTTGGCACAGATACGCAGTATTTT	CASSQTGFGTDTQYF	TRBV12-3/TRBV12-4	TRBD1	15	NA	TRBJ2-3
TGTGCCAGCTCATCCCCAGGAAAAAATTCCTACGAGCAGTACTTC	CASSSPGKNSYEQYF	TRBV28	NA	15	few	TRBJ2-7
TGCGCCGGCAGCTCCCAATACAGGGGAGAGGTCCAGTACTTC	CAGSSQYRGEVQYF	TRBV5-1	TRBD1	14	NA	TRBJ2-4
TGTGCCAGCAGCCAGGGACCGGAGTGGGGAGCTTTCTTT	CASSQGPEWGAFF	TRBV3-1	NA	13	NA	TRBJ1-1
TGTGCCAGCAAGTACAGTCTAGCCAAAAACATTCAGTACTTC	CASKYSLAKNIQYF	TRBV2	NA	14	NA	TRBJ2-4
TGCAGTGCTAGAGTCTCCAGCGGGTCCTACGAGCAGTACTTC	CSARVSSGSYEQYF	TRBV20-1	NA	14	NA	TRBJ2-7
TGTGCCAGCAGCTTGAGGGAGCTCAATCAGCCCCAGCATTTT	CASSLRELNQPQHF	TRBV7-2	NA	14	NA	TRBJ1-5
TGTGCCAGCAGCCACGGGACACCCTATGGCTACACCTTC	CASSHGTPYGYTF	TRBV12-3/TRBV12-4	NA	13	few	TRBJ1-2
TGTGCCAGCAGTCGACTCGGGACCGACCTAGCCAAAAACATTCAGTACTTC	CASSRLGTDLAKNIQYF	TRBV28	NA	17	NA	TRBJ2-4
TGTGCCAGCAGCCAGCGGGACCCCGGGGACACCGGGGAGCTGTTTTTT	CASSQRDPGDTGELFF	TRBV7-9	TRBD2	16	NA	TRBJ2-2
TGTGCCAGCAGTGAAACTAGGGGGAACAGCAATCAGCCCCAGCATTTT	CASSETRGNSNQPQHF	TRBV2	NA	16	NA	TRBJ1-5
TGTGCCAGCAGACCCTTTGGACCCCCCGGGGAGCAGTTCTTC	CASRPFGPPGEQFF	TRBV12-3/TRBV12-4	NA	14	NA	TRBJ2-1
TGCGCCAGCAGAAGGACAGGGCGGTACGAGCAGTACTTC	CASRRTGRYEQYF	TRBV5-1	TRBD1	13	few	TRBJ2-7
TGTGCCAGTAGTAGCGACAGACAGGGAGGAGACACCGGGGAGCTGTTTTTT	CASSSDRQGGDTGELFF	TRBV19	NA	17	NA	TRBJ2-2
TGCAGCGTGGAGGCGATGGGTTCAGCGGGAGGGCCCTCCTACAATGAGCAGTTCTTC	CSVEAMGSAGGPSYNEQFF	TRBV29-1	TRBD2	19	NA	TRBJ2-1
TGTGCCAGCAGCTTATTTGGCAGCTCCGCTCCCCCAACACTTGAGCAGTACTTC	CASSLFGSSAPPTLEQYF	TRBV11-2	NA	18	NA	TRBJ2-7
TGCAGTGCTAGGGAGGGACAGTGGGTACCCCTCCACTTT	CSAREGQWVPLHF	TRBV20-1	TRBD1	13	few	TRBJ1-6
TGTGCCAGCAGTCTAAGGACGGATACAGATACGCAGTATTTT	CASSLRTDTDTQYF	TRBV6-5	NA	14	few	TRBJ2-3
TGTGCCAGCAGCCTGGCAGGGTCTGGGGAAAAACTGTTTTTT	CASSLAGSGEKLFF	TRBV7-9	NA	14	NA	TRBJ1-4
TGTGCCAGCAGTGAGTGGGCAGCGCAAGAGACCCAGTACTTC	CASSEWAAQETQYF	TRBV2	NA	14	NA	TRBJ2-5
TGCAGTGCTACTTTAGGGCAAGAGACCCAGTACTTC	CSATLGQETQYF	TRBV20-1	NA	12	few	TRBJ2-5
TGTGCCAGCAGCAAGACTAGCGGGGGGCTATTCTCCTACGAGCAGTACTTC	CASSKTSGGLFSYEQYF	TRBV7-2	TRBD2	17	NA	TRBJ2-7
TGCGCCAGCAGCCCCGAGAAAACTAGCGGGGGCGATACGCAGTATTTT	CASSPEKTSGGDTQYF	TRBV4-3	TRBD2	16	NA	TRBJ2-3
TGTGCCAGCAGCGTAACAATCAATGAGCAGTTCTTC	CASSVTINEQFF	TRBV9	NA	12	NA	TRBJ2-1
TGTGCCAGCAGCTTAAGGCGGGACAGAGAGACCCAGTACTTC	CASSLRRDRETQYF	TRBV7-9	NA	14	few	TRBJ2-5
TGTGCCAGCTCTTCCACGATGACAGGGAGGTCACCCCTCCACTTT	CASSSTMTGRSPLHF	TRBV2	TRBD1	15	NA	TRBJ1-6
TGTGCCAGCAGTTTACAAGCCGGGCTCAGCGGGGAGCTGTTTTTT	CASSLQAGLSGELFF	TRBV6-5	NA	15	few	TRBJ2-2